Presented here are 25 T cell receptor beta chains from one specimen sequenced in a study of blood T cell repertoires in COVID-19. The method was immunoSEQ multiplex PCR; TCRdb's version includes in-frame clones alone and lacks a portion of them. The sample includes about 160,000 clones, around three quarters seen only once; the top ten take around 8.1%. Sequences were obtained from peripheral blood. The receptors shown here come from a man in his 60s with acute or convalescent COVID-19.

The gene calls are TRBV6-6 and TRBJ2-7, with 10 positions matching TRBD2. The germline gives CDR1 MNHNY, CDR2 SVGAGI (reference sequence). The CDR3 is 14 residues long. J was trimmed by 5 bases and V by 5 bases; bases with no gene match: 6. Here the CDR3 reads CASSDTSGVDEQYF. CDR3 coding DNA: TGTGCCAGCAGTGACACTAGCGGGGTCGACGAGCAGTACTTC.

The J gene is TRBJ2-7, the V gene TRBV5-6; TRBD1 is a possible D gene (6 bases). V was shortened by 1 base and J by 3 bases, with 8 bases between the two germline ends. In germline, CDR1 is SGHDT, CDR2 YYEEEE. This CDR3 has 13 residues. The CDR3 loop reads CASSLLQGYEQYF. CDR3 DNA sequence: TGTGCCAGCAGCTTGCTACAGGGCTACGAGCAGTACTTC.

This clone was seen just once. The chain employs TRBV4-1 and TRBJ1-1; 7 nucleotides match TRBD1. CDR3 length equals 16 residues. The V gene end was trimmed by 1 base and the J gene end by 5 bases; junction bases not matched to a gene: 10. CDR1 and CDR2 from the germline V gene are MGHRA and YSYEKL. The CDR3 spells CASSQGRHRGVTEAFF. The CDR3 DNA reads TGCGCCAGCAGCCAAGGGAGGCACAGGGGAGTGACTGAAGCTTTCTTT.

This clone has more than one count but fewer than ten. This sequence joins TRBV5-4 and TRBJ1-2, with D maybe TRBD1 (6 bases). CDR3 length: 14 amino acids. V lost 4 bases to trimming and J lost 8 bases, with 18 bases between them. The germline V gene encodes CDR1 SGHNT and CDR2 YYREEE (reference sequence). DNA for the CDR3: TGTGCCAGCAGCCCGGGGGGCGGCTATGTAGGCTACACCTTC. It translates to CASSPGGGYVGYTF.

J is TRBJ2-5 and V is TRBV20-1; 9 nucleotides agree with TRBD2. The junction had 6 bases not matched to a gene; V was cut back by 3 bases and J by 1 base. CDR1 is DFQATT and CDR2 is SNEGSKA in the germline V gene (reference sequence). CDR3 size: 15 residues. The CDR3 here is CSASGGGAFQETQYF. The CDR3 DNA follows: TGCAGTGCTAGTGGCGGGGGGGCCTTCCAAGAGACCCAGTACTTC.

The CDR3 loop reads CATSDLRGGGYNTGELFF. The CDR3 DNA follows: TGTGCCACCAGTGATTTGAGGGGGGGCGGCTATAACACCGGGGAGCTGTTTTTT. V usage is TRBV24-1 and J usage is TRBJ2-2; perhaps TRBD2 as D (7 bases). Germline V gene data show CDR1 as KGHDR and CDR2 as SFDVKD. Trimming removed 0 bases at V and 2 bases at J, with 15 bases between. CDR3 length: 18 amino acids.

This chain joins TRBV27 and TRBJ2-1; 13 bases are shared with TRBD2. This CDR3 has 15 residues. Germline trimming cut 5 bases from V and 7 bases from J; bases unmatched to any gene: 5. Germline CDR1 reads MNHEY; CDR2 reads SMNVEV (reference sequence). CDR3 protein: CASSPGTSGVNEQFF. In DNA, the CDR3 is TGTGCCAGCAGTCCCGGGACTAGCGGGGTAAATGAGCAGTTCTTC.

The DNA of the CDR3 is TGTGCCAGCAGCCCACCTCACAGGGGTGAGCAGTACTTC. It specifies CASSPPHRGEQYF. This chain uses TRBV3-1 (or the pseudogene TRBV3-2) with TRBJ2-7; the match to TRBD1 covers 7 bases. CDR1 is LGHDT and CDR2 is YNNKEL in the germline V gene (reference sequence). This CDR3 contains 13 residues. V shed 4 bases, J shed 7 bases, and the junction held 7 bases outside the gene matches.

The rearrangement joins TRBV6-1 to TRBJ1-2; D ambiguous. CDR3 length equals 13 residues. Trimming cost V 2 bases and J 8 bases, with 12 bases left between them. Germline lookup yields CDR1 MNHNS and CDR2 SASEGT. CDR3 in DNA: TGTGCCAGCAGTGAATTGGACTGGAGCGGCTACACCTTC. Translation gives CASSELDWSGYTF.

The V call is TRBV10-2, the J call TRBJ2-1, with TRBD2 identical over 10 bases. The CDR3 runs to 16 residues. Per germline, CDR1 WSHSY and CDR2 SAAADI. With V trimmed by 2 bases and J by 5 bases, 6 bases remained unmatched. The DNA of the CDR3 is TGCGCCAGCAGTGAGGAAGCGGGGGGGATTAACAATGAGCAGTTCTTC. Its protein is CASSEEAGGINNEQFF.

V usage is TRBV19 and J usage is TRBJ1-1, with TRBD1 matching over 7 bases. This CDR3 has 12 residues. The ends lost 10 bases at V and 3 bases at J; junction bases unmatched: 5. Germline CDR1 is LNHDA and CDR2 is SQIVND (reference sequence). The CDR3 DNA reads TGTGCCACAAGAACAGGGGACACTGAAGCTTTCTTT. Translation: CATRTGDTEAFF.

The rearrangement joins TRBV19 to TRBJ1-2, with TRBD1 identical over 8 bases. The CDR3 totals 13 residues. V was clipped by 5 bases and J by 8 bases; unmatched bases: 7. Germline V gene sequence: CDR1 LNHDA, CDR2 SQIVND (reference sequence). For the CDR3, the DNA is TGTGCCAGTAGTGTGGGGACAGGAAGCGGCTACACCTTC. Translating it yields CASSVGTGSGYTF.

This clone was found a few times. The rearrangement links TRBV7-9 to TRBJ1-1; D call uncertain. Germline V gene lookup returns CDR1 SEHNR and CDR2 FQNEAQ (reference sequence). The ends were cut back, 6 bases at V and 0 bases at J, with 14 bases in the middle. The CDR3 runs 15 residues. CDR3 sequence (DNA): TGTGCCAGCAGTCCGGTTGTTCTATTGAACACTGAAGCTTTCTTT. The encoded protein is CASSPVVLLNTEAFF.

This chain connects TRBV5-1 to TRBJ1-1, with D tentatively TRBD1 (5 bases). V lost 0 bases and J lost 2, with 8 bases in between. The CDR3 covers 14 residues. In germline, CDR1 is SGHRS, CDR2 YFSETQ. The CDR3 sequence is CASSLVTANTEAFF. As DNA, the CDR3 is TGCGCCAGCAGCTTGGTGACAGCTAACACTGAAGCTTTCTTT. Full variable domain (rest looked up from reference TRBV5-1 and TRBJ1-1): KAGVTQTPRYLIKTRGQQVTLSCSPISGHRSVSWYQQTPGQGLQFLFEYFSETQRNKGNFPGRFSGRQFSNSRSEMNVSTLELGDSALYLCASSLVTANTEAFFGQGTRLTVV.

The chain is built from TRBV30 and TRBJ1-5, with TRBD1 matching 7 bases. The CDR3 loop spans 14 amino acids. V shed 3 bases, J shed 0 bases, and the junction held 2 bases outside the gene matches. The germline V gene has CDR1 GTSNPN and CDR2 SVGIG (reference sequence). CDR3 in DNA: TGTGCCTGGAGCCGGACAGGTAGCAATCAGCCCCAGCATTTT. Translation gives CAWSRTGSNQPQHF.

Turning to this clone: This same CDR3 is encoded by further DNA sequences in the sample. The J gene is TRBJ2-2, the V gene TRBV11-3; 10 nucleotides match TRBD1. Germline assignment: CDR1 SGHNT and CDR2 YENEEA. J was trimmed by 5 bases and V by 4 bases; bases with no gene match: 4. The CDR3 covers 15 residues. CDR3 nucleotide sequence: TGTGCCAGCAGCTCCCGGGACAGGGGAACCGGGGAGCTGTTTTTT. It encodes CASSSRDRGTGELFF.

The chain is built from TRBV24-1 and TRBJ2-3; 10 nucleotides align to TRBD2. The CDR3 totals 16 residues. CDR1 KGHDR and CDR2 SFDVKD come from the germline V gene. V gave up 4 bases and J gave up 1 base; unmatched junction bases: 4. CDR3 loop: CATSDERGGGTDTQYF. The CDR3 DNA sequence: TGTGCCACCAGTGACGAGCGGGGGGGCGGCACAGATACGCAGTATTTT.

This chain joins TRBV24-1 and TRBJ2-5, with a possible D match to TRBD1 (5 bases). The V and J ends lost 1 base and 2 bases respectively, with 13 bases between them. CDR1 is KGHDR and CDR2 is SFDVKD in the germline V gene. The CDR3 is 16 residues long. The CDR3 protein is CATSDFTRQGQETQYF. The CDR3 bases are TGTGCCACCAGTGATTTTACCCGGCAGGGACAAGAGACCCAGTACTTC.

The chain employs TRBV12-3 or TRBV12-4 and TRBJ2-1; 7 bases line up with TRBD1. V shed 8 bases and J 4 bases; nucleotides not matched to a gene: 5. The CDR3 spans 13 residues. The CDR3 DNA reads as TGTGCCAGCGGGACAGACGTTTACAATGAGCAGTTCTTC. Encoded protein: CASGTDVYNEQFF.

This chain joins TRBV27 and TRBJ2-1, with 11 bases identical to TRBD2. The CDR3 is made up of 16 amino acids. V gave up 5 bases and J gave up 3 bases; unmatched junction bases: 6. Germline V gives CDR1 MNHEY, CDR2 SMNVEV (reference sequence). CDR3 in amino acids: CASSPTSGEIYNEQFF. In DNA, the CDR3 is TGTGCCAGCAGTCCGACTAGCGGGGAGATCTACAATGAGCAGTTCTTC.

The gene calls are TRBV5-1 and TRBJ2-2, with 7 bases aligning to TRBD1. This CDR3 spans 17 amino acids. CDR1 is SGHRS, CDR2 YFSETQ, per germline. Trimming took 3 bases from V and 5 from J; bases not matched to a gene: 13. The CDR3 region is CASSSQGGRTRTGELFF. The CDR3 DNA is TGCGCCAGCAGCTCACAAGGGGGCAGGACGAGAACCGGGGAGCTGTTTTTT.

For the CDR3, the DNA is TGTGCCAGCAGATATAGAACTGAGCTTAACACTGAAGCTTTCTTT. This codes for CASRYRTELNTEAFF. V is TRBV13 and J is TRBJ1-1; no firm D call. The V and J ends lost 6 bases and 2 bases respectively, with 16 bases between them. The germline V gene encodes CDR1 PRHDT and CDR2 FYEKMQ (reference sequence). The CDR3 runs to 15 residues.

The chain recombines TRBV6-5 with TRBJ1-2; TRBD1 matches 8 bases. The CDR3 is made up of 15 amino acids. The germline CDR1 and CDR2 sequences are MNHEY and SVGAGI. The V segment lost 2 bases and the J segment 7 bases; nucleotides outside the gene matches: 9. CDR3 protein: CASSYGMGQAFGYTF. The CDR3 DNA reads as TGTGCCAGCAGTTACGGCATGGGACAGGCTTTTGGCTACACCTTC.

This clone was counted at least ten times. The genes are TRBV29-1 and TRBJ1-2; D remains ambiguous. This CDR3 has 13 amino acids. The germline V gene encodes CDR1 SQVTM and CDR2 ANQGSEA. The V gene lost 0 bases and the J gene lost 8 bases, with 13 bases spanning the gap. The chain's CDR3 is CSVEDQAGIGYTF. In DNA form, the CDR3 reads TGCAGCGTTGAAGATCAAGCAGGAATAGGCTACACCTTC.

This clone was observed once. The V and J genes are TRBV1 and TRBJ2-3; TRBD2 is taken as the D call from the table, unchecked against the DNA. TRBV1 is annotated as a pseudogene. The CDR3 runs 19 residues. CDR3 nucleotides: TGCACCAGCAGCCAAGACGGTTTGACTAGCGGGGGGGCAACAGATACGCAGTATTTT. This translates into CTSSQDGLTSGGATDTQYF.